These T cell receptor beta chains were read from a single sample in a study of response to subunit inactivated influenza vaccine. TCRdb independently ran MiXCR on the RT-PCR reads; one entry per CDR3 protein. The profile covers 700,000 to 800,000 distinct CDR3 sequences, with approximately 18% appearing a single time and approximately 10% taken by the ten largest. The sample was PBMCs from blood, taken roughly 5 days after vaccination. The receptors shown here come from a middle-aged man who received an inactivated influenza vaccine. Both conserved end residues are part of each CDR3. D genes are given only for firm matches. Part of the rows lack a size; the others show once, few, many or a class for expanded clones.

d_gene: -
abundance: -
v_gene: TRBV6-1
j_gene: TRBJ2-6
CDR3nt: TGTGCCAGCAGTCCTCGGGGAAAGGCTAGCTCTGGGGCCAACGTCCTGACTTTC
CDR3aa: CASSPRGKASSGANVLTF

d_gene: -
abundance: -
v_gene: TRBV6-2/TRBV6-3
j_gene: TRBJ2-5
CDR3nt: TGTGCCAGCACCGTGAAAGGGAGGGAGACCCAGTACTTC
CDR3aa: CASTVKGRETQYF

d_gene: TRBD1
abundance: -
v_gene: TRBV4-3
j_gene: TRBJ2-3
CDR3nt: TGCGCCAGCAGCCAAGACCCCAGGGGGATTAGCACAGATACGCAGTATTTT
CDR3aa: CASSQDPRGISTDTQYF

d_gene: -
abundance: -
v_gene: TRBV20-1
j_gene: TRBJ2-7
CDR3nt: TGCAGTGCCCCCTCCGCGGTCTCCTACGAGCACTACTTC
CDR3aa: CSAPSAVSYEHYF

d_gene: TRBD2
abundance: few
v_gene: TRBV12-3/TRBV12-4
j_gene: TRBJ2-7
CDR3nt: TGTGCCAGCAGTGCAACCGGGACTAGCGGGAACTACGAGCAGTACTTC
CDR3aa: CASSATGTSGNYEQYF

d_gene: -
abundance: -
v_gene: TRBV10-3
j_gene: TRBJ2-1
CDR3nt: TGTGCCATCAGGTTCGGGGTGAGCTCCTACAATGAGCAGTTCTTC
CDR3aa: CAIRFGVSSYNEQFF

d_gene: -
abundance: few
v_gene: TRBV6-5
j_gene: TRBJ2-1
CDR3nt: TGTGCCAGCAGTTACTCAAGGCAGGGAGTCTATGAGCAGTTCTTC
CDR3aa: CASSYSRQGVYEQFF

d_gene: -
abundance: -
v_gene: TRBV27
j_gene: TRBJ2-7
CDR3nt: TGTGCCAGCAGTTTATCGGTGGCTAGCGTTTCCTACGAGCAGTACTTC
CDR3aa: CASSLSVASVSYEQYF

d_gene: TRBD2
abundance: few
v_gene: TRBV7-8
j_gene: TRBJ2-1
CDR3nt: TGTGCCAGCAGCCCCACCGGGACTAGCGGGGGGTACAATGAGCAGTTCTTC
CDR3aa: CASSPTGTSGGYNEQFF

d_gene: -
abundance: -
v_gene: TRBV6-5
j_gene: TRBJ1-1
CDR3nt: TGTGCCAGCAGTTACTCGGAGCGCCGGAACACTGAAGCTTTCTTT
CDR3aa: CASSYSERRNTEAFF

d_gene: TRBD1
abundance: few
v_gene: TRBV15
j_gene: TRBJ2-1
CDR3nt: TGTGCCACCAGCAGAGATTTGGTATCCTTGGGACAGGGGGCGAATGAGCAGTTCTTC
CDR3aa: CATSRDLVSLGQGANEQFF

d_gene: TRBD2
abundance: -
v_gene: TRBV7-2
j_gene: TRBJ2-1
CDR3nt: TGTGCCAGCAGCCTTAGCGGGAGCCCCCACAATGAGCAGTTCTTC
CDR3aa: CASSLSGSPHNEQFF

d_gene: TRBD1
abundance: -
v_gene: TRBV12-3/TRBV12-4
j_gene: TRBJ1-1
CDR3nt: TGTGCCAGCAGTCCTTACAGGGGCAGAACAAACACTGAAGCTTTCTTT
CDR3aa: CASSPYRGRTNTEAFF

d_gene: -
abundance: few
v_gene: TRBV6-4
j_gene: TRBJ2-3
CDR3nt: TGTGCCAGCAGTGACTCGATAGCCGGGGACACAGATACGCAGTATTTT
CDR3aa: CASSDSIAGDTDTQYF

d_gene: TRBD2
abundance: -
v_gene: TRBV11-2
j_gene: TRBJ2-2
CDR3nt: TGTGCCAGCAGCTTAGTGGGACTAGCGGTAAACACCGGGGAGCTGTTTTTT
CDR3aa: CASSLVGLAVNTGELFF

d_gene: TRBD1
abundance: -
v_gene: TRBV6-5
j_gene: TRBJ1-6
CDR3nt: TGTGCCAGCAGTTACGGGGACAGGTTGTGGGGTTCACCCCTCCACTTT
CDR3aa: CASSYGDRLWGSPLHF

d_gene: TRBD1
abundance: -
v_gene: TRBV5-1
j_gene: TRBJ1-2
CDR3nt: TGCGCCAGCAGCATCGGGACAGGGGAGAACTATGGCTACACCTTC
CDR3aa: CASSIGTGENYGYTF

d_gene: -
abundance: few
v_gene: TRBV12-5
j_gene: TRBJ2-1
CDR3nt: TGTGCTAGTGGTTTGGTGGTGCCCGCAAGCCCATCCAATAGGGAGCAGTTCTTC
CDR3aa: CASGLVVPASPSNREQFF

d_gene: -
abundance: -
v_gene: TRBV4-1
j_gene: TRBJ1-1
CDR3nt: TGCGCCAGCAGCCAAGGGGCCAGTACGAACACTGAAGCTTTCTTT
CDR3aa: CASSQGASTNTEAFF

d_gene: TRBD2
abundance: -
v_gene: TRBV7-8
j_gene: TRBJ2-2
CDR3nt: TGTGCCAGCAGCTTAATTGGTAGCGGGAGACACACCGGGGAGCTGTTTTTT
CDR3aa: CASSLIGSGRHTGELFF

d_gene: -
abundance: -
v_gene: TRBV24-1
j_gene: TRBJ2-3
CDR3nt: TGTGCCACCAGTGATGGGGCACCAGATACGCAGTATTTT
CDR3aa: CATSDGAPDTQYF

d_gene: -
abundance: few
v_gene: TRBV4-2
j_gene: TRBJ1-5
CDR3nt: TGTGCCAGCAGCCAAGGACAGACTTTAAATCAGCCCCAGCATTTT
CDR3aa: CASSQGQTLNQPQHF

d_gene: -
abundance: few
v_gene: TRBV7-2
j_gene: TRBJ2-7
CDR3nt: TGTGCCAGCAGCCGAACAGCTGGGACCTACGAGCAGTACTTC
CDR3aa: CASSRTAGTYEQYF

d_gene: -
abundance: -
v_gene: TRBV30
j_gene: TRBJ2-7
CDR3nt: TGTGCCTGGAACCAGGGACCGAAGTCCTACGAGCAGTACTTC
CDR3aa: CAWNQGPKSYEQYF

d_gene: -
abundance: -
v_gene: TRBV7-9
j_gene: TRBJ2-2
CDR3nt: TGTGCCAGCAGCTCCAGACAGCGGAACACCGGGGAGCTGTTTTTT
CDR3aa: CASSSRQRNTGELFF

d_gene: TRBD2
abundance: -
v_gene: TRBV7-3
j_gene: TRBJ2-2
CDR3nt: TGTGCCAGCAGCTCACTAGCGGGAGGGGCCTACACCGGGGAGCTGTTTTTT
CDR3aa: CASSSLAGGAYTGELFF

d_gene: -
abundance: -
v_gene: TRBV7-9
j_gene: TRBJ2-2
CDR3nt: TGTGCCAGCAGCTTCTCCCGCCGGATTCCTAACACCGGGGAGCTGTTTTTT
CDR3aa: CASSFSRRIPNTGELFF

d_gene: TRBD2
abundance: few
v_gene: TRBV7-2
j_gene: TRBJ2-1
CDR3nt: TGTGCCAGCAGCTCCTCAGCGGGGGTGTCCTACAATGAGCAGTTCTTC
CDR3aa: CASSSSAGVSYNEQFF

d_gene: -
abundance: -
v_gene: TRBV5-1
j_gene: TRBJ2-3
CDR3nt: TGCGCCAGCAGCTTTGGGCCCCTTGGGACAGATACGCAGTATTTT
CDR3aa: CASSFGPLGTDTQYF

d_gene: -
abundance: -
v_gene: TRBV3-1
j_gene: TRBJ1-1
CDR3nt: TGTGCCAGCGGTACGATCAGGGGCGACACTGAAGCTTTCTTT
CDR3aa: CASGTIRGDTEAFF

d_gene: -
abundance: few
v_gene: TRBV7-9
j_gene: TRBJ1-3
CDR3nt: TGTGCCAGCAGTCCGGACATCTCTGGAAACACCATATATTTT
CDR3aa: CASSPDISGNTIYF

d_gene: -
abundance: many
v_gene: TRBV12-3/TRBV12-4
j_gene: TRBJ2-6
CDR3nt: TGTGCCGGAAAGTCGGCAGGGGCCAACGTCCTGACTTTC
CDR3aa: CAGKSAGANVLTF

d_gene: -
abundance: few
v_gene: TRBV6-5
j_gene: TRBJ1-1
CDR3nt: TGTGCCAGCAAACGGGGGGCTGAAGCTTTCTTT
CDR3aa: CASKRGAEAFF

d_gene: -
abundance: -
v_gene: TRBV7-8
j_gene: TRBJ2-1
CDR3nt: TGTGCCAGCAGCTTATTCCTGCCTGAGCAGTTCTTC
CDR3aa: CASSLFLPEQFF

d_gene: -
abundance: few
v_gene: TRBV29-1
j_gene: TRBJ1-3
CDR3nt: TGCAGCGCGGTCGGGGGCCCTGGAAACACCATATATTTT
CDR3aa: CSAVGGPGNTIYF

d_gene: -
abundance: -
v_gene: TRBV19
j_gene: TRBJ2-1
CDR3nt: TGTGCCAGTACGGGCGCAGGGGGGACTACCTACTATGAGCAGTTCTTC
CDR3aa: CASTGAGGTTYYEQFF

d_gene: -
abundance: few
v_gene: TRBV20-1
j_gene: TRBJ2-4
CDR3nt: TGCAGTGCTACAGGGGTCCAAAACATTCAGTACTTC
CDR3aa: CSATGVQNIQYF

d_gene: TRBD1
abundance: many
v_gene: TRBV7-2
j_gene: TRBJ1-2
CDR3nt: TGTGCCAGCAGCTATAGACAGGGCCGTATTTCCTACACCTTC
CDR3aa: CASSYRQGRISYTF

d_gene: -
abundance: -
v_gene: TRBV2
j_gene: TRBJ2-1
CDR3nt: TGTGCCAGCAGGGAACAGGGAACTAGCTCCTACAATGAGCAGTTCTTC
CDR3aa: CASREQGTSSYNEQFF

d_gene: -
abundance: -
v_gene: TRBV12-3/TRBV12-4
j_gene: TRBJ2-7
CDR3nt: TGTGCCAGCAGTTGGGGCGGCCTCTCCTACGAGCAGTACTTC
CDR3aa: CASSWGGLSYEQYF

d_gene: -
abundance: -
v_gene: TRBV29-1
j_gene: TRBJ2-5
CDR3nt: TGCAGCGGGCGACAGCAAGAGACCCAGTACTTC
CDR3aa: CSGRQQETQYF

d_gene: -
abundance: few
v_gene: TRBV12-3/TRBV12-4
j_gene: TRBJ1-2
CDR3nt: TGTGCCAGCAGTTTTAACGGGAACTATGGCTACACCTTC
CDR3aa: CASSFNGNYGYTF

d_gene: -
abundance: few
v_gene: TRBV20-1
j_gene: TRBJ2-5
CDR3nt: TGCAGTGCTATATTGCCGCCACAAGCGACCCAGTACTTC
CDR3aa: CSAILPPQATQYF

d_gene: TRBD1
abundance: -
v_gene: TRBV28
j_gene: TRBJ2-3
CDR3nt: TGTGCCGGAGCGGACAGGGTAGGAGATACGCAGTATTTT
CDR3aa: CAGADRVGDTQYF

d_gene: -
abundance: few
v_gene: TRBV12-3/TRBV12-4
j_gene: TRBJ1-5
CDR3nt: TGTGCCAGCAGCCTAACGTCAGGGAGTCAGCCCCAGCATTTT
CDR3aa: CASSLTSGSQPQHF

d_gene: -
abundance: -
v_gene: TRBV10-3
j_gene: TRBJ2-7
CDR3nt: TGTGCCATCAGTGAGTCCCCAGGGAGCTCCTACGAGCAGTACTTC
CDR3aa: CAISESPGSSYEQYF

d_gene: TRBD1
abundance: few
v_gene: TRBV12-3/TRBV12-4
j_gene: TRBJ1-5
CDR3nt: TGTGCCAGCCAGGGGGCAGGGAGCAATCAGCCCCAGCATTTT
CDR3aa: CASQGAGSNQPQHF

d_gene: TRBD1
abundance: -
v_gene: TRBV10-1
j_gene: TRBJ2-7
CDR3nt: TGCGCCAGCAGTGAGTCCCCCGGGACAGTTTCCTACGAGCAGTACTTC
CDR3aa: CASSESPGTVSYEQYF

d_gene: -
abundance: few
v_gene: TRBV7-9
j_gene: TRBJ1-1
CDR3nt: TGTGCCAGCACCGACCCGATAGGTGGTCGCACTGAAGCTTTCTTT
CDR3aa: CASTDPIGGRTEAFF

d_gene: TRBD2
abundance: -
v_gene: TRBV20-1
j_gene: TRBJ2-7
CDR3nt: TGCAGTGCTCATGGAGCGGGGGGAGGGGCCTCCTACGAGCAGTACTTC
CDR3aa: CSAHGAGGGASYEQYF

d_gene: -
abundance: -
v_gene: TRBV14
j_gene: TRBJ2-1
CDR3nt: TGTGCCAGCAGCCAAGACGGAGGGGCGGCCTACAATGAGCAGTTCTTC
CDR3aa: CASSQDGGAAYNEQFF

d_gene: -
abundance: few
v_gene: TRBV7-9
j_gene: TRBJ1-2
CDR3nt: TGTGCCAGCAGCTTCGACAAGACCTATGGCTACACCTTC
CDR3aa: CASSFDKTYGYTF

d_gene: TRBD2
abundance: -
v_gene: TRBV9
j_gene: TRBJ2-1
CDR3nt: TGTGCCAGCAGCGCTAGCGGGAGAGCGGACGATGAGCAGTTCTTC
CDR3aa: CASSASGRADDEQFF

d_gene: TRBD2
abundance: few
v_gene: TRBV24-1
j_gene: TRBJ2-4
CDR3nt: TGTGCCACCAGTGATCCCAAACCGACTAGCGGGAAGGACATTCAGTACTTC
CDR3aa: CATSDPKPTSGKDIQYF

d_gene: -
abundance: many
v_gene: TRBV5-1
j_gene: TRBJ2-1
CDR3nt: TGCGCCAGCAGCCAAGGACAGACAGGCCATGAGCAGTTCTTC
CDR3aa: CASSQGQTGHEQFF

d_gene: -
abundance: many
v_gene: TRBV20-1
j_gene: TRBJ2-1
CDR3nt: TGCAGTGCTAGTGGGCGGACCAGAGATTACAATGAGCAGTTCTTC
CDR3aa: CSASGRTRDYNEQFF

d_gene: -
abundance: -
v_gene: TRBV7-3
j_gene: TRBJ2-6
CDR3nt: TGTGCCAGCAGCCCGGCGGGGAGCTCTGGGGCCAACGTCCTGACTTTC
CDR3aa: CASSPAGSSGANVLTF

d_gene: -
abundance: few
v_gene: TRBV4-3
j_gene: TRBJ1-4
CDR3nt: TGCGCCAGCAGCCAAGGGCTAGGGGGGAATGAAAAACTGTTTTTT
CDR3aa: CASSQGLGGNEKLFF

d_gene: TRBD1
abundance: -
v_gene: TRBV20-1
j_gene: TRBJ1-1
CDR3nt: TGCAGTGCTAGGGATGACAGGGATGAAGCTTTCTTT
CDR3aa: CSARDDRDEAFF

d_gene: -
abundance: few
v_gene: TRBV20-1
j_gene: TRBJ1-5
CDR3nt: TGCAGTGCTAGAGCTCCACCAAATCAGCCCCAGCATTTT
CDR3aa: CSARAPPNQPQHF